This T cell receptor beta chain was identified in a study of blood T cell repertoires in COVID-19. Study overall: From T cells, B-cell-depleted T cells, or PBMCs came the material, which was cDNA or gDNA.

In the original analysis: Estimated nucleated cell counts came from reference gene primer amplification. TCRdb's table, derived via immunoSEQ multiplex PCR, lists solely in-frame clones and lacks some. V and J calls and clone size are given by that table; D and trimming were obtained from the DNA. Of around 72,000 clones in the sample, roughly 80% are singletons; the top ten hold 20% to 25%. V was trimmed by 7 bases and J by 8 bases, leaving 12 bases between them. Germline CDR1 and CDR2: ENHRY and SYGVKD. CDR3 length equals 13 residues. This sequence was found in a woman aged 65 to 85 with acute or convalescent COVID-19. Sequenced: peripheral blood. The chain combines TRBV10-3 with TRBJ1-6; D is unresolved. CDR3 sequence reads: CAITGEPDSPLHF. The DNA of the CDR3 is TGTGCCATCACAGGTGAACCCGATTCACCCCTCCACTTT.